These 12 T cell receptor beta chains were all obtained from the same sample, sequenced in a study of cytomegalovirus exposure and HLA in healthy donors. Profiling relied on immunoSEQ multiplex PCR, and the TCRdb table lists in-frame clones only, not all of them. Of about 140,000 clones listed, roughly nine tenths are singletons. Specimen: PBMCs. These receptors originate from a man between 18 and 29 years old in good health and CMV-seronegative.

V gene TRBV6-1 combines with J gene TRBJ1-5; 7 nucleotides align to TRBD1. Germline V gives CDR1 MNHNS, CDR2 SASEGT. This CDR3 comprises 13 residues. Losses at the gene ends were 6 bases for V and 5 bases for J; bases not matched to a gene: 4. The CDR3 loop reads CASSGDRDQPQHF. The CDR3 nucleotides are TGTGCCAGCAGCGGGGACAGAGATCAGCCCCAGCATTTT.

This clone was counted a few times. The CDR3 loop is CASREDSLGNSPLHF. CDR3 in DNA: TGTGCCAGCAGAGAGGACAGTCTCGGGAATTCACCCCTCCACTTT. The chain has TRBV6-5 and TRBJ1-6; a possible D gene is TRBD1 (6 bases). The V and J ends lost 6 bases and 7 bases respectively, with 16 bases between them. CDR3 size: 15 residues. CDR1 is MNHEY, CDR2 SVGAGI, per germline.

The chain joins TRBV7-8 to TRBJ1-2; weak D call: TRBD1 (6 bases). The CDR3 totals 16 residues. V lost 4 bases, J lost 4 bases, and 19 bases lay in between. Per germline, CDR1 SGHVS and CDR2 FQNEAQ. CDR3 amino acids: CASSSPDSLRFYGYTF. CDR3 coding DNA: TGTGCCAGCAGCTCCCCGGACAGCTTGAGATTCTATGGCTACACCTTC.

This clone came up once. The V gene is TRBV6-5, the J gene TRBJ2-3, with 7 positions matching TRBD2. This CDR3 contains 13 residues. V lost 4 bases, J lost 8 bases, and 6 bases stayed unmatched. Per germline, CDR1 MNHEY and CDR2 SVGAGI. CDR3 residues: CASSLRPGGTQYF. CDR3 nucleotides: TGTGCCAGCAGTTTGAGGCCGGGGGGTACGCAGTATTTT.

The chain recombines TRBV4-3 with TRBJ1-2, with 11 bases lining up with TRBD1. V shed 0 bases, J shed 5 bases, and the junction held 2 bases outside the gene matches. The CDR3 is 15 amino acids. Germline CDR1 reads LGHNA; CDR2 reads YSLEER. In nucleotides, the CDR3 is TGCGCCAGCAGCCAAGAAGGACAGGGGGCATATGGCTACACCTTC. The encoded protein is CASSQEGQGAYGYTF.

This clone was counted a few times. The rearrangement uses TRBV10-3 and TRBJ1-6; 10 positions agree with TRBD1. This CDR3 is 16 amino acids long. Germline V gene data show CDR1 as ENHRY and CDR2 as SYGVKD. Unmatched junction bases numbered 7, after V lost 2 bases and J lost 9 bases. CDR3 DNA sequence: TGTGCCATCAGTGAGCCGACAGGGGGCGTTAGTTCACCCCTCCACTTT. It specifies CAISEPTGGVSSPLHF.

Only one count was recorded for this clone. The chain couples TRBV11-2 to TRBJ2-5; D is unclear. V gave up 3 bases and J gave up 2 bases, with 7 bases separating them. The CDR3 runs to 13 residues. From germline, CDR1 is SGHAT and CDR2 FQNNGV. CDR3 in DNA: TGTGCCAGCAGCTTGAGCGTGCAAGAGACCCAGTACTTC. It codes for CASSLSVQETQYF.

The rearrangement joins TRBV27 to TRBJ2-7; the D gene is possibly TRBD1 (5 bases). From germline, CDR1 is MNHEY and CDR2 SMNVEV (reference sequence). V was clipped by 4 bases and J by 5 bases, with 15 bases between them. This CDR3 contains 14 residues. The CDR3: CASSSLGQTDEQYF. The CDR3 bases are TGTGCCAGCAGTTCCCTAGGACAAACCGACGAGCAGTACTTC.

The rearrangement joins TRBV6-6 to TRBJ2-7, with 8 bases fitting TRBD2. CDR1 and CDR2 (germline): MNHNY, SVGAGI (reference sequence). Trimming took 4 bases from V and 6 from J; bases not matched to a gene: 11. This CDR3 contains 15 residues. Here the CDR3 DNA reads TGTGCCAGCAGTTTCCCCGGGACTAGGGGCTCCGAGCAGTACTTC. Protein sequence: CASSFPGTRGSEQYF.

The rearrangement joins TRBV5-6 to TRBJ1-5; D is unresolved. In germline, CDR1 is SGHDT, CDR2 YYEEEE. Trimming removed 2 bases from V and 0 bases from J, with 9 bases in between. This CDR3 is 15 amino acids long. The CDR3 region is CASSLTPYSNQPQHF. The DNA for the CDR3 is TGTGCCAGCAGCTTAACACCGTATAGCAATCAGCCCCAGCATTTT.

This chain connects TRBV27 to TRBJ2-5; D is perhaps TRBD1 (6 bases). Trimming shortened V by 3 bases and J by 2 bases, and 10 bases separated the two germline ends. The germline V gene encodes CDR1 MNHEY and CDR2 SMNVEV (reference sequence). This CDR3 spans 14 amino acids. The CDR3 spells CASSFAGAQETQYF. The CDR3 DNA sequence: TGTGCCAGCAGTTTCGCAGGGGCTCAAGAGACCCAGTACTTC.

The chain uses TRBV6-6 and TRBJ2-5, with 15 bases identical to TRBD2. Looked up from germline, CDR1 is MNHNY and CDR2 is SVGAGI (reference sequence). The CDR3 extends over 15 amino acids. Unmatched junction bases numbered 3, after V lost 5 bases and J lost 5 bases. In DNA, the CDR3 is TGTGCCAGCAGTGGGACTAGCGGGGGGTCGGAGACCCAGTACTTC. Amino acids: CASSGTSGGSETQYF.